This record concerns one TCR beta chain sequence. Antigen unknown. Treatment here: roughly 20 received Ad26.COV2.S at low or high dose, single or two shots; roughly five received placebo; per-sample allocation not given. Specimens were obtained on day 63 following the first vaccine or placebo injection. Sequenced by immunoSEQ multiplex PCR; TCRdb stores in-frame clones only, minus some. The sample carries around 500,000 clones, 80% to 90% recorded once. This sample was included in a study of Ad26.COV2.S vaccination and SARS-CoV-2 variants. Study conclusions and caveats: Whether participants received vaccine or placebo, their non-spike TCR breadth was similar.

V gave up 5 bases and J gave up 6 bases, with 13 bases separating them. There are 13 residues in the CDR3. Germline V gives CDR1 SGHRS, CDR2 YFSETQ. V gene TRBV5-1 combines with J gene TRBJ2-3; a possible D gene is TRBD1 (5 bases). The receptor's source is a person between 18 and 60 years old who received the Ad26.COV2.S COVID-19 vaccine or a placebo. Material: peripheral blood, obtained in a trial of Ad26.COV2.S vaccine versus placebo. The CDR3: CASRSPGQDTQYF. The CDR3 region has the DNA TGCGCCAGCAGGTCACCAGGGCAGGATACGCAGTATTTT.